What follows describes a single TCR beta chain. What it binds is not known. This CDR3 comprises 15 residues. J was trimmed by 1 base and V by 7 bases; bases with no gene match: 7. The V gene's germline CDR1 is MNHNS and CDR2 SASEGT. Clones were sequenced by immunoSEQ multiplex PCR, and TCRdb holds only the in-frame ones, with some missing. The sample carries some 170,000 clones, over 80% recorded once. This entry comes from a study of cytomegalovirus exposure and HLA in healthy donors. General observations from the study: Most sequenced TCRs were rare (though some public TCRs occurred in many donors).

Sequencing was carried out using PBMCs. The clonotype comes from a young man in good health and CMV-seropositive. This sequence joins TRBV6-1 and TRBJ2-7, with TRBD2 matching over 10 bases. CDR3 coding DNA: TGTGCCAGCATTCCTACTAGCGGGGTGTCCTACGAGCAGTACTTC. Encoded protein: CASIPTSGVSYEQYF.